Below are 12 T cell receptor beta chains sequenced from a single sample in a study of spatial heterogeneity in lung cancer (dated by TCRdb to the late 2010s). The label giving this sample's time point can be read as: blood at routine non-recurrence follow-up after resection. For TCR sequencing, whole RNA was extracted from tumor and nontumor lung tissue, or from cryopreserved PBMC samples, and no cell sorting was done. Receptor libraries were prepared by 5' RACE. The reads were generated on a NextSeq 500. TCRdb reran the public reads through fastp at Q25 and MiXCR, keeping productive beta chains. Every entry covers one CDR3 protein and lists the most common genes and DNA from its rows. Across this sample there are about 52,000 distinct CDR3 sequences, with around 7% seen only once. The ten biggest clones cover roughly 37% of the sample. The sequencing here drew on PBMCs, taken at follow-up. The receptors shown here come from a female donor with early-stage non-small cell lung cancer.

This clonotype was found many times. The chain has TRBV25-1 and TRBJ2-5; 11 bases line up with TRBD2. Germline V CDR1 and CDR2: MGHDK, SYGVNS. The CDR3 is 14 amino acids. The V and J ends lost 7 bases and 7 bases, in that order; junction bases with no gene match: 8. In DNA, the CDR3 is TGTGCCAGCACCGGGACTAGCGGCGCAGGGACCCAGTACTTC. The encoded protein is CASTGTSGAGTQYF.

The chain couples TRBV12-3 or TRBV12-4 to TRBJ2-7, with a tentative D call TRBD1 (6 bases). This CDR3 comprises 13 residues. Trimming took off 5 bases at V and 3 bases at J, with 11 bases between the two ends. The CDR3 DNA reads TGTGCCAGCAGTCTACAGGGAGACTACGAGCAGTACTTC. Protein sequence: CASSLQGDYEQYF.

This clonotype was observed a few times. This sequence joins TRBV7-9 and TRBJ1-5; D is possibly TRBD1 (5 bases). The CDR3 spans 16 residues. The ends were cut back, 1 base at V and 6 bases at J, with 16 bases in the middle. Germline V gives CDR1 SEHNR, CDR2 FQNEAQ (reference sequence). CDR3 in DNA: TGTGCCAGCAGCTTAGGTTCCGGGACTGAGAGTCAGCCCCAGCATTTT. As protein: CASSLGSGTESQPQHF.

The chain joins TRBV6-2 or TRBV6-3 to TRBJ2-1; weak D call: TRBD2 (7 bases). This CDR3 comprises 17 residues. V lost 4 bases and J 6 bases, leaving 22 bases between the germline ends. CDR1 is MNHEY and CDR2 is SVGEGT in the germline V gene. Written as DNA, the CDR3 is TGTGCCAGCAGTTCTAGCGTTGGGGGGGGCCGGCCCAATGAGCAGTTCTTC. It is translated as CASSSSVGGGRPNEQFF.

This clonotype has only a few counts. V gene TRBV20-1 combines with J gene TRBJ2-3; possibly TRBD1 or TRBD2 for D (5 bases each). The CDR3 has 14 residues. Trimming took 2 bases from V and 5 from J, leaving 14 bases between them. Per the germline V gene, CDR1 is DFQATT and CDR2 is SNEGSKA (reference sequence). CDR3 DNA sequence: TGCAGTGCTAGAAATTGGGGACGCCAAGATACGCAGTATTTT. This sequence encodes CSARNWGRQDTQYF.

This clonotype was counted many times. J is TRBJ1-5 and V is TRBV24-1; 7 nucleotides line up with TRBD1. Germline-derived CDR1 and CDR2 are KGHDR and SFDVKD. V lost 6 bases and J lost 8; bases outside the gene matches: 18. The CDR3 is 17 residues long. CDR3 sequence (DNA): TGTGCCACCAGTAAGGGCACCGGGACAGTGGGTGGTGAGCCCCAGCATTTT. Encoded protein: CATSKGTGTVGGEPQHF.

In its sample, this clonotype was seen a few times. The J gene is TRBJ1-2, the V gene TRBV7-9; 10 nucleotides match TRBD1. The CDR3 spans 15 residues. In germline, CDR1 is SEHNR, CDR2 FQNEAQ (reference sequence). Trimming took 1 base from V and 4 from J; bases not matched to a gene: 3. This CDR3 reads CASSLVTGGAYGYTF. Here the CDR3 DNA reads TGTGCCAGCAGCTTAGTGACAGGGGGCGCCTATGGCTACACCTTC.

This clonotype was recorded at least ten times. The CDR3 loop is CASRPDGLMQPQHF. The CDR3 region has the DNA TGTGCCAGTAGGCCCGACGGTTTGATGCAGCCCCAGCATTTT. The chain has TRBV19 and TRBJ1-5; no clear D. The germline V and J ends were trimmed by 6 bases and 7 bases, with 16 bases remaining between them. The germline gives CDR1 LNHDA, CDR2 SQIVND (reference sequence). The length of the CDR3 is 14 residues.

This clonotype was recorded at least ten times. J is TRBJ2-7 and V is TRBV7-2, with a possible D match to TRBD1 (5 bases). V gave up 5 bases and J gave up 2 bases, with 10 bases separating them. The germline CDR1 and CDR2 sequences are SGHTA and FQGNSA. This CDR3 has 13 residues. The CDR3 here is CASSRQSTYEQYF. The CDR3 nucleotides read TGTGCCAGCAGCAGACAGAGCACCTACGAGCAGTACTTC.

This clonotype has a handful of counts. This chain links TRBV5-1 with TRBJ2-3; tentative D call: TRBD2 (6 bases). Germline CDR1 SGHRS, CDR2 YFSETQ. Trimming shortened V by 6 bases and J by 1 base, and 9 bases separated the two germline ends. The CDR3 is 13 amino acids. The CDR3, as DNA: TGCGCCAGCAAATCGGGGGGCACAGATACGCAGTATTTT. Translated, it gives CASKSGGTDTQYF.

This clonotype was detected many times. J is TRBJ2-3 and V is TRBV6-5; D remains unclear. The germline V and J ends were trimmed by 7 bases and 9 bases, with 17 bases remaining between them. CDR3 length: 13 residues. From germline, CDR1 is MNHEY and CDR2 SVGAGI. CDR3 in DNA: TGTGCCAGCACCTCCGCTGGGGAAGGGACGCAGTATTTT. Translating it yields CASTSAGEGTQYF.

This clonotype was counted a few times. The chain is built from TRBV10-3 and TRBJ2-1; 11 nucleotides align to TRBD2. The CDR3 sequence is 16 residues long. V gave up 5 bases and J gave up 9 bases; unmatched junction bases: 12. Per germline, CDR1 ENHRY and CDR2 SYGVKD. The CDR3 region is CAISPQLAGGLGEQFF. CDR3 sequence (DNA): TGTGCCATCAGTCCCCAGTTAGCGGGGGGGCTGGGTGAGCAGTTCTTC.